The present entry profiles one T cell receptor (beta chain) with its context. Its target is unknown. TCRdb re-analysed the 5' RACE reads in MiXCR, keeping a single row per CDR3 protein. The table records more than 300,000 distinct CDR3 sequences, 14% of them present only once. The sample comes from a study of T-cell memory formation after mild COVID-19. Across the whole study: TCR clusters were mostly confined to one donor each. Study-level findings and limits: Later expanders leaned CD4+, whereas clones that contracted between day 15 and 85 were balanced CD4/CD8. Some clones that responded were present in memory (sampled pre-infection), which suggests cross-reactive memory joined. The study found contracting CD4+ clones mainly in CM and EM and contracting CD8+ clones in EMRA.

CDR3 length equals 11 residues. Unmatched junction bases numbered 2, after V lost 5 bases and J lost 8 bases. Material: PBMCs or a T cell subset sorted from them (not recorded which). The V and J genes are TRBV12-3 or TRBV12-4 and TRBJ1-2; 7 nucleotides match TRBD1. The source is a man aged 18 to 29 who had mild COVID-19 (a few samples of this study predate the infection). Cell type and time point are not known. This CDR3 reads CASSARGGYTF. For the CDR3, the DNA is TGTGCCAGCAGTGCCAGGGGGGGCTACACCTTC.